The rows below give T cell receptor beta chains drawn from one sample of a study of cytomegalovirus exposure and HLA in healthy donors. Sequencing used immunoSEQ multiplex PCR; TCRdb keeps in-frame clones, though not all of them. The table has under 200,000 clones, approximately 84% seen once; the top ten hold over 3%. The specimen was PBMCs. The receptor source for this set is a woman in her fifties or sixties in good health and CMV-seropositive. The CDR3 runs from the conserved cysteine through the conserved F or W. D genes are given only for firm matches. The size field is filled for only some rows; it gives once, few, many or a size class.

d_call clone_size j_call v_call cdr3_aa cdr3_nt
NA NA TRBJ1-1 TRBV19 CASSPPPAGWTEAFF TGTGCCAGTAGTCCTCCCCCGGCGGGTTGGACTGAAGCTTTCTTT
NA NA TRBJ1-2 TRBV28 CASSPNRVPFYGYTF TGTGCCAGCAGTCCCAACAGGGTGCCATTCTATGGCTACACCTTC
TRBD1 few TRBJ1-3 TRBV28 CASSPPGQTGNTIYF TGTGCCAGCAGTCCTCCGGGACAGACTGGAAACACCATATATTTT
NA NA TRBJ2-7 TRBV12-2 CASAIRWGGISYEQYF TGTGCAAGTGCAATCCGCTGGGGCGGCATCTCCTACGAGCAGTACTTC
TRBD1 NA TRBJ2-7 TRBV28 CASRQTGGADYEQYF TGTGCCAGCAGACAAACAGGGGGCGCGGACTACGAGCAGTACTTC
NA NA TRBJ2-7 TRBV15 CATSRFREAYEQYF TGTGCCACCAGCAGGTTCCGAGAGGCGTACGAGCAGTACTTC
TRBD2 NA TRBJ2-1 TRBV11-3 CASSPLGLAGGRSSYNEQFF TGTGCCAGCAGCCCCCTGGGACTAGCGGGGGGTAGGAGCTCCTACAATGAGCAGTTCTTC
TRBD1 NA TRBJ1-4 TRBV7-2 CASSSGTGGGNEKLFF TGTGCCAGCAGCTCCGGGACAGGGGGGGGAAATGAAAAACTGTTTTTT
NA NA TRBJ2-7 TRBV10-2 CASSESPRLEQYF TGCGCCAGCAGTGAGTCACCTCGCCTAGAGCAGTACTTC
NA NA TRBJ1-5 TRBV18 CASSRRHFSEPQSQHF TGTGCCAGCTCACGACGACATTTTTCAGAACCACAGTCCCAGCATTTT
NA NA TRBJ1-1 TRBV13 CASSFGATEAFF TGTGCCAGCAGCTTTGGGGCCACTGAAGCTTTCTTT
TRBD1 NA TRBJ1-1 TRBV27 CASSLYRGLAEAFF TGTGCCAGCAGTTTATATAGGGGGCTCGCTGAAGCTTTCTTT
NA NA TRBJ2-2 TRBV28 CASSSGQTNTGELFF TGTGCCAGCAGTTCCGGACAGACTAACACCGGGGAGCTGTTTTTT
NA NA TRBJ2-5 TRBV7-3 CASSAVGSGGTQYF TGTGCCAGCAGCGCTGTGGGGTCCGGGGGGACCCAGTACTTC